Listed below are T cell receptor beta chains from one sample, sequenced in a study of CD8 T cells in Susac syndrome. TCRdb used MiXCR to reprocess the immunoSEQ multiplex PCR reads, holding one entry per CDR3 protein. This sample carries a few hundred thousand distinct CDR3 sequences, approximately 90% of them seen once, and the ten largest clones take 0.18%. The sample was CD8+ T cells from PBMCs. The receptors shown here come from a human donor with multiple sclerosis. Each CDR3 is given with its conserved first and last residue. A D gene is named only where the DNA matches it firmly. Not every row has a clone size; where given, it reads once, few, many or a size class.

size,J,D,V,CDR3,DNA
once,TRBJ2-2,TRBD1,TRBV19,CASSTPGTGSNTGELFF,TGTGCCAGTAGTACCCCCGGGACAGGATCGAACACCGGGGAGCTGTTTTTT
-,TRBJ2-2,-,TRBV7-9,CASSPPRMGELFF,TGTGCCAGCAGCCCCCCGCGGATGGGGGAGCTGTTTTTT
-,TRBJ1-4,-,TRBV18,CASSPPDPANEKLFF,TGTGCCAGCTCACCACCCGACCCGGCTAATGAAAAACTGTTTTTT
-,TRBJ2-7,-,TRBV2,CASNEEAYEQYF,TGTGCCAGCAATGAGGAAGCCTACGAGCAGTACTTC
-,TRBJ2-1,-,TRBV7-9,CARGGETNEQFF,TGTGCCAGAGGGGGGGAAACCAATGAGCAGTTCTTC
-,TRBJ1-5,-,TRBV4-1,CASSQEVDQPQHF,TGCGCCAGCAGCCAAGAGGTGGATCAGCCCCAGCATTTT
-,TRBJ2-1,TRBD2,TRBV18,CASSPRLAGDFGYNEQFF,TGTGCCAGCTCACCCCGACTAGCGGGAGACTTTGGGTACAATGAGCAGTTCTTC
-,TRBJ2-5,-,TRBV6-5,CASSYYGARETQYF,TGTGCCAGCAGTTACTATGGGGCTAGAGAGACCCAGTACTTC
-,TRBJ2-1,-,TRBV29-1,CSASGQGMYNEQFF,TGCAGCGCCTCGGGCCAGGGGATGTATAATGAGCAGTTCTTC
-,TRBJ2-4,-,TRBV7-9,CASSLVGGGPQNIQYF,TGTGCCAGCAGCTTAGTGGGGGGAGGCCCACAAAACATTCAGTACTTC
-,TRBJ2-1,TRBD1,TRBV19,CASTPSDRGYNEQFF,TGTGCCAGTACCCCCTCGGACAGGGGCTACAATGAGCAGTTCTTC
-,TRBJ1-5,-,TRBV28,CATSSLDSNQPQHF,TGTGCCACCAGCAGTTTGGATAGCAATCAGCCCCAGCATTTT
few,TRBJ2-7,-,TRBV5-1,CASSLARRGQPYEQYF,TGCGCCAGCAGCTTGGCCAGACGCGGGCAGCCCTACGAGCAGTACTTC